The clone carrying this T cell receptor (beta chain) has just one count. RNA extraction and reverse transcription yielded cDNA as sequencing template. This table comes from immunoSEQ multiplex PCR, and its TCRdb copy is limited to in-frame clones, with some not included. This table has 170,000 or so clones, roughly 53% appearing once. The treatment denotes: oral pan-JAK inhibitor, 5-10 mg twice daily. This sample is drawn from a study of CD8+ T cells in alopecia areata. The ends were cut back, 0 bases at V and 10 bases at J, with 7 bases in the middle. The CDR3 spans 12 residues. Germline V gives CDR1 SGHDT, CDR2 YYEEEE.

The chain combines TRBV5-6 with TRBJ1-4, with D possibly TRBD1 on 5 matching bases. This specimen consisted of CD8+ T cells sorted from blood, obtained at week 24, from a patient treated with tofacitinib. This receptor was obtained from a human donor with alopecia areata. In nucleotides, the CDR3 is TGTGCCAGCAGCTTGGGGAGGGGAAAACTGTTTTTT. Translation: CASSLGRGKLFF.